These T cell receptor beta chains were read from a single sample in a study of blood T cell repertoires in COVID-19. TCRdb keeps only in-frame clones here, not all; method: immunoSEQ multiplex PCR. In the table there are about 310,000 clones, around nine tenths of which are singletons. Material for sequencing was peripheral blood. The receptors here all came from a man in his fifties with active or convalescent COVID-19. Both conserved end residues are part of each CDR3. The order of the fields is CDR3 protein, V gene, clone size. Expanded clones get a size class; other rows say once, few or many, or leave the size out.

CDR3aa: CASSLGASGGHEQYF; v_gene: TRBV11-2; abundance: .
CDR3aa: CASSYLAGGESKQYF; v_gene: TRBV7-8; abundance: .
CDR3aa: CASSLAGQGREKLFF; v_gene: TRBV28; abundance: .
CDR3aa: CASSRGLAGGGETQYF; v_gene: TRBV6-2/TRBV6-3; abundance: .
CDR3aa: CASKKQGVNQPQHF; v_gene: TRBV2; abundance: .
CDR3aa: CASSLVGAGDEKLFF; v_gene: TRBV7-9; abundance: .
CDR3aa: CASSPIQGARETQYF; v_gene: TRBV28; abundance: .
CDR3aa: CASSWANRDTEAFF; v_gene: TRBV5-4; abundance: few
CDR3aa: CASRSGDYSPLHF; v_gene: TRBV28; abundance: once
CDR3aa: CASSLGPQGEQFF; v_gene: TRBV5-1; abundance: .
CDR3aa: CASSSRDSGANVLTF; v_gene: TRBV6-5; abundance: .
CDR3aa: CASSRQTGTEFYEQYF; v_gene: TRBV4-3; abundance: .
CDR3aa: CASSVTPQYTDTQYF; v_gene: TRBV2; abundance: .
CDR3aa: CATSDPQGSSNYGYTF; v_gene: TRBV24-1; abundance: few
CDR3aa: CASRYTTGLSGNTIYF; v_gene: TRBV2; abundance: .
CDR3aa: CASRQGYSNQPQHF; v_gene: TRBV2; abundance: .
CDR3aa: CASIPSGVGKLFF; v_gene: TRBV28; abundance: .
CDR3aa: CASSEGEVSPYSPLHF; v_gene: TRBV2; abundance: .
CDR3aa: CASSSGYQETQYF; v_gene: TRBV6-2/TRBV6-3; abundance: once
CDR3aa: CASSFQGLVRSFDTQYF; v_gene: TRBV5-6; abundance: .
CDR3aa: CASSRLAPNEQFF; v_gene: TRBV12-3/TRBV12-4; abundance: .
CDR3aa: CASSERTSGAYNEQFF; v_gene: TRBV10-1; abundance: .
CDR3aa: CASSLGLAFPSGELFF; v_gene: TRBV7-3; abundance: .
CDR3aa: CASTLEGRDYNEQFF; v_gene: TRBV7-2; abundance: .
CDR3aa: CASSQGRGVYNEQFF; v_gene: TRBV23-1; abundance: .
CDR3aa: CASRSPPGGVTDTQYF; v_gene: TRBV28; abundance: .
CDR3aa: CASSPRPTVIEAFF; v_gene: TRBV18; abundance: once
CDR3aa: CASSPGQGANQPQHF; v_gene: TRBV7-2; abundance: .
CDR3aa: CASSAPGGPIEKLFF; v_gene: TRBV28; abundance: .
CDR3aa: CASSFLRGTDTQYF; v_gene: TRBV7-9; abundance: once
CDR3aa: CASSWTPYNEQFF; v_gene: TRBV6-2/TRBV6-3; abundance: few
CDR3aa: CASSLVNGPQHF; v_gene: TRBV18; abundance: .
CDR3aa: CASSLEQPVTDTQYF; v_gene: TRBV5-1; abundance: once
CDR3aa: CASSIRGLNTEAFF; v_gene: TRBV19; abundance: few
CDR3aa: CASSQRVTGTGTLSPGNTIYF; v_gene: TRBV4-1; abundance: few
CDR3aa: CASTISSGTYEQYF; v_gene: TRBV6-5; abundance: once
CDR3aa: CASSPAAASTGSGELFF; v_gene: TRBV18; abundance: .
CDR3aa: CASISGASGETQYF; v_gene: TRBV2; abundance: .
CDR3aa: CASRSGGTSGSYNEQFF; v_gene: TRBV28; abundance: .
CDR3aa: CASSFRGHGQPQHF; v_gene: TRBV2; abundance: .
CDR3aa: CASSWDRGYGYTF; v_gene: TRBV2; abundance: .
CDR3aa: CASNWGGPNEKLFF; v_gene: TRBV6-5; abundance: .
CDR3aa: CATSDRRDSRADTQYF; v_gene: TRBV24-1; abundance: .
CDR3aa: CASSNEGEETQYF; v_gene: TRBV11-2; abundance: once